The clone carrying this T cell receptor (beta chain) has only one observation. This sample was taken from a study of T cell clones after liver transplantation. Turning to the study itself: Tolerant meant at least one year fully off immunosuppression without liver enzymes above twice normal.

Germline V gene lookup returns CDR1 MNHNY and CDR2 SVGAGI (reference sequence). The V gene lost 2 bases and the J gene lost 0 bases, with 3 bases spanning the gap. The CDR3 extends over 13 amino acids. Measured with immunoSEQ multiplex PCR; TCRdb has only the in-frame clones, and not every one. Of roughly 17,000 clones in the sample, 75% to 85% are singletons; the top ten hold about a third. The chain joins TRBV6-6 to TRBJ2-3; D is uncertain. Here the sequenced sample was CD8+ T cells from blood, taken around 50 months after liver transplant. The receptor comes from a human patient who received a liver transplant. Some T cells may be supplied by the graft donor. For the CDR3, the DNA is TGTGCCAGCAGTTACCAAAGCACAGATACGCAGTATTTT. Translation gives CASSYQSTDTQYF.